This entry lists 9 T cell receptor beta chains sequenced from one sample in a study of CD8 T cells in ankylosing spondylitis. TCRdb re-called the 5' RACE reads through MiXCR, storing one row per CDR3 protein. The sample consists of about 330,000 distinct CDR3 sequences, 6.5% to 10% of them appearing once. Notes on the study in general: What appeared characteristic of ankylosing spondylitis blood was a TCR beta motif of several highly homologous variants.

These receptors' antigens are unknown. Sequencing used blood, either unsorted or a sorted T cell fraction (not recorded which). The receptors originated from a male donor with ankylosing spondylitis.

Concerning this clonotype itself: This may be a read error, as it is one base from a much larger clone. The rearrangement uses TRBV15 and TRBJ1-5, with D unclear. Germline V gives CDR1 LNHNV, CDR2 YYDKDF (reference sequence). This CDR3 has 13 amino acids. Here the CDR3 reads CATSRVQNHPQHF. As DNA, the CDR3 is TGTGCCACCAGCAGAGTACAGAATCATCCCCAGCATTTT.

V is TRBV6-1 and J is TRBJ2-2; 10 nucleotides agree with TRBD2. This CDR3 contains 13 residues. Losses at the gene ends were 6 bases for V and 7 bases for J; bases not matched to a gene: 2. Per the germline V gene, CDR1 is MNHNS and CDR2 is SASEGT. CDR3: CASSGTSVGELFF. The CDR3, as DNA: TGTGCCAGCAGCGGGACTAGCGTCGGGGAGCTGTTTTTT.

This clonotype was counted only a few times. The chain employs TRBV7-6 and TRBJ2-1, with 12 nucleotides matching TRBD2. The germline CDR1 and CDR2 sequences are SGHVS and FNYEAQ. The V gene end was trimmed by 1 base and the J gene end by 5 bases; junction bases not matched to a gene: 6. The CDR3 is 17 amino acids. The CDR3 here is CASSLEASGRVNNEQFF. CDR3 nucleotides: TGTGCCAGCAGCTTAGAGGCTAGCGGGAGGGTTAACAATGAGCAGTTCTTC.

The rearrangement uses TRBV2 and TRBJ2-1, with D possibly TRBD2 on 6 matching bases. The CDR3 length is 16 residues. V was trimmed by 4 bases and J by 3 bases, leaving 16 bases between them. The germline V gene encodes CDR1 SNHLY and CDR2 FYNNEI. This CDR3 reads CASSAVSRDRYNEQFF. Here the CDR3 DNA reads TGTGCCAGCAGTGCCGTTTCGCGGGATCGCTACAATGAGCAGTTCTTC.

This clonotype was counted a few times. This chain joins TRBV7-9 and TRBJ2-2, with TRBD2 matching over 8 bases. Germline V gives CDR1 SEHNR, CDR2 FQNEAQ (reference sequence). The CDR3 is 16 amino acids. J lost 5 bases, V lost 5 bases, and 10 bases had no gene match. CDR3 bases: TGTGCCAGCAGCACCCGTGGAATAGCGGGGACCGGGGAGCTGTTTTTT. Residues: CASSTRGIAGTGELFF.

This clonotype was picked up a small number of times. V and J are TRBV2 and TRBJ1-1, with 7 bases matching TRBD1. With V trimmed by 7 bases and J by 0 bases, 14 bases remained unmatched. This CDR3 contains 17 residues. Germline assignment: CDR1 SNHLY and CDR2 FYNNEI. CDR3 protein: CASMAGQWKTMNTEAFF. CDR3 DNA: TGTGCCAGCATGGCGGGACAGTGGAAGACTATGAACACTGAAGCTTTCTTT.

This clonotype was seen more than once but under ten times. CDR3 residues: CASSKGRGTGRGHSLQYF. The CDR3 region has the DNA TGTGCCAGCAGCAAAGGACGCGGGACAGGGCGTGGACACTCACTTCAGTACTTC. This chain links TRBV21-1 with TRBJ2-7; the table names TRBD1, a call not compared with the DNA. TRBV21-1 is listed as a pseudogene. The CDR3 extends over 18 amino acids.

This sequence joins TRBV27 and TRBJ2-7; 8 bases match TRBD1. Germline CDR1 is MNHEY and CDR2 is SMNVEV (reference sequence). The CDR3 extends over 15 amino acids. V was clipped by 2 bases and J by 2 bases; unmatched bases: 5. CDR3 sequence reads: CASSLNRDRPYEQYF. The CDR3 DNA sequence: TGTGCCAGCAGTTTAAACCGGGACAGGCCCTACGAGCAGTACTTC.

The V gene is TRBV7-2, the J gene TRBJ1-1; D ambiguous. Trimming took off 3 bases at V and 11 bases at J, with 16 bases between the two ends. The CDR3 loop spans 13 amino acids. CDR1 is SGHTA, CDR2 FQGNSA, per germline. Here the CDR3 reads CASSLLDSPDAFF. Written as DNA, the CDR3 is TGTGCCAGCAGCTTGTTAGACTCCCCGGACGCTTTCTTT.